This entry lists 27 T cell receptor beta chains sequenced from one sample in a study of blood T cells in healthy people across ages. Sample-barcoded 5' priming and a J-beta primer mix drove a second PCR of roughly 7 to 11 cycles. In TCRdb, the 5' RACE reads were re-called with MiXCR into one record per CDR3 protein. The sample lists more than 650,000 distinct CDR3 sequences, 20% to 25% occurring once. Sequencing input: blood. The source is a man in his 70s in good health.

The chain carries TRBV5-1 and TRBJ2-1, with D possibly TRBD2 on 6 matching bases. The CDR3 is 15 residues long. Trimming cost V 3 bases and J 0 bases, with 10 bases left between them. Germline V gene sequence: CDR1 SGHRS, CDR2 YFSETQ. Here the CDR3 reads CASSSAGASYNEQFF. CDR3 bases: TGCGCCAGCAGCTCAGCGGGCGCCTCCTACAATGAGCAGTTCTTC.

The chain links TRBV20-1 to TRBJ2-5, with unresolved D. The J call may be mistaken, given a closer DNA end match to TRBJ2-7. Germline CDR1 is DFQATT and CDR2 is SNEGSKA (reference sequence). The CDR3 spans 12 residues. CDR3 loop: CSARPVTYEQYF. The CDR3 DNA reads as TGCAGTGCTAGACCCGTAACCTACGAGCAGTACTTC.

This clonotype was detected a few times. CDR3 residues: CGGLSSGANVLTF. CDR3 DNA: TGCGGCGGATTGAGCTCTGGGGCCAACGTCCTGACTTTC. V usage is TRBV29-1 and J usage is TRBJ2-6; D unresolved. CDR1 is SQVTM and CDR2 is ANQGSEA in the germline V gene. The CDR3 has 13 residues.

In this sample, this clonotype turned up a few times. This chain connects TRBV18 to TRBJ1-2; 9 bases are a match to TRBD1. Germline assignment: CDR1 KGHSH and CDR2 LQKENI. Losses at the gene ends were 3 bases for V and 7 bases for J; bases not matched to a gene: 3. This CDR3 spans 13 amino acids. DNA for the CDR3: TGTGCCAGCTCACCGACAGGGGGGATTGGCTACACCTTC. Its translation: CASSPTGGIGYTF.

V gene TRBV19 combines with J gene TRBJ2-1; the match to TRBD2 covers 9 bases. The junction had 9 bases not matched to a gene; V was cut back by 4 bases and J by 5 bases. Germline loops: CDR1 LNHDA, CDR2 SQIVND (reference sequence). The length of the CDR3 is 16 residues. The CDR3 bases are TGTGCCAGTAGTAGTCCCCGCGGGACTAGCAACAATGAGCAGTTCTTC. Its protein product is CASSSPRGTSNNEQFF. Based on the CDR3 plus reference TRBV19 and TRBJ2-1, the full variable domain is DGGITQSPKYLFRKEGQNVTLSCEQNLNHDAMYWYRQDPGQGLRLIYYSQIVNDFQKGDIAEGYSVSREKKESFPLTVTSAQKNPTAFYLCASSSPRGTSNNEQFFGPGTRLTVL.

There are a few counts of this clonotype. The chain uses TRBV6-1 and TRBJ2-7, with D perhaps TRBD1 or TRBD2 (5 bases each). The end of the DNA fits TRBJ2-1 better, so the J call may be wrong. CDR3 length: 13 amino acids. Germline CDR1 MNHNS, CDR2 SASEGT. CDR3 in DNA: TGTGCCAGCAGAGGGACGCCTAACAATGAGCAGTTCTTC. It yields the protein CASRGTPNNEQFF.

This clonotype was seen a few times. The V and J genes are TRBV6-6 and TRBJ1-2; perhaps TRBD1 as D (5 bases). V lost 5 bases and J lost 7, with 11 bases in between. Germline-derived CDR1 and CDR2 are MNHNY and SVGAGI (reference sequence). CDR3 length equals 12 residues. CDR3 in DNA: TGTGCCAGCAGTGCCAGGGATCCTGGCTACACCTTC. Protein product: CASSARDPGYTF.

The sample holds a few counts of this clonotype. The CDR3 DNA reads as TGTGCCAGCAGCCCACGGGGGGCGGCCCTAGCCAAAAACATTCAGTACTTC. It yields the protein CASSPRGAALAKNIQYF. The chain recombines TRBV28 with TRBJ2-4, with D possibly being TRBD2 (7 bases). From germline, CDR1 is MDHEN and CDR2 SYDVKM. V lost 6 bases to trimming and J lost 0 bases, with 18 bases between them. This CDR3 spans 17 amino acids.

V gene TRBV5-1 combines with J gene TRBJ2-2; TRBD1 agrees at 12 bases. The CDR3 runs to 16 residues. Germline V gene lookup returns CDR1 SGHRS and CDR2 YFSETQ. The junction had 6 bases not matched to a gene; V was cut back by 4 bases and J by 5 bases. CDR3 loop: CASSPRGQGATGELFF. The DNA for the CDR3 is TGCGCCAGCAGCCCACGGGGACAGGGGGCAACCGGGGAGCTGTTTTTT.

This rearrangement joins TRBV29-1 to TRBJ2-2; D unresolved. V was shortened by 4 bases and J by 2 bases, with 5 bases between the two germline ends. The CDR3 contains 12 residues. In germline, CDR1 is SQVTM, CDR2 ANQGSEA. The CDR3: CSVVPNTGELFF. The CDR3, as DNA: TGCAGCGTTGTCCCTAACACCGGGGAGCTGTTTTTT.

Comment on this clonotype: Compared with germline, one end of the junction differs, possibly owing to a read error. The chain couples TRBV9 to TRBJ2-5; 8 bases match TRBD1. Germline assignment: CDR1 SGDLS and CDR2 YYNGEE. There are 13 residues in the CDR3. CDR3 loop: CASSVEQGETPYF. CDR3 in DNA: TGTGCCAGCAGCGTAGAACAGGGGGAGACCCCGTACTTC.

The chain employs TRBV18 and TRBJ1-2, with D uncertain. In germline, CDR1 is KGHSH, CDR2 LQKENI. This CDR3 has 14 amino acids. V dropped 2 bases and J dropped 4 bases, with 11 bases sitting between them. As DNA, the CDR3 is TGTGCCAGCTCACCAAACGGAGGTAGCTATGGCTACACCTTC. Protein sequence: CASSPNGGSYGYTF.

The chain is built from TRBV10-2 and TRBJ2-1, with D unclear. The J call could be wrong; TRBJ2-7 is a better fit for the DNA end. The CDR3 runs to 13 residues. Looked up from germline, CDR1 is WSHSY and CDR2 is SAAADI. The CDR3 protein is CASSVGYSYEQYF. As DNA, the CDR3 is TGCGCCAGCAGTGTGGGCTACTCCTACGAGCAGTACTTC.

There are a few counts of this clonotype. The rearrangement links TRBV20-1 to TRBJ2-5; D is undetermined. CDR3 length: 13 amino acids. Germline loops: CDR1 DFQATT, CDR2 SNEGSKA (reference sequence). V gave up 0 bases and J gave up 3 bases, with 8 bases separating them. CDR3 nucleotides: TGCAGTGCTAGAGAAGTGATCAAAGAGACCCAGTACTTC. It specifies CSAREVIKETQYF.

The chain uses TRBV12-3 or TRBV12-4 and TRBJ2-5; D is unresolved. Between the trimmed V and J ends, which lost 7 bases and 4 bases, there was a span of 10 bases. This CDR3 comprises 12 residues. The CDR3 reads CASNAMGETQYF. The CDR3 nucleotides read TGTGCCAGCAATGCCATGGGAGAGACCCAGTACTTC.

This clonotype was counted between two and nine times. The rearrangement joins TRBV5-1 to TRBJ2-2; no firm D call. V lost 0 bases and J lost 6, with 12 bases in between. This CDR3 has 15 residues. Germline assignment: CDR1 SGHRS and CDR2 YFSETQ. CDR3 amino acids: CASSLVPSGAGELFF. The CDR3 region has the DNA TGCGCCAGCAGCTTGGTCCCCTCGGGCGCCGGGGAGCTGTTTTTT.

This clonotype was seen a handful of times. The V and J genes are TRBV3-1 and TRBJ2-5; the D call may be TRBD1 or TRBD2 (5 bases each). Trimming took off 1 base at V and 6 bases at J, with 15 bases between the two ends. In germline, CDR1 is LGHDT, CDR2 YNNKEL (reference sequence). CDR3 length equals 15 residues. This CDR3 reads CASSQGAGTVKTQYF. Written as DNA, the CDR3 is TGTGCCAGCAGCCAAGGGGCTGGGACCGTGAAGACCCAGTACTTC.

This clonotype was detected a few times. The chain recombines TRBV11-2 with TRBJ1-1; perhaps TRBD1 as D (5 bases). The CDR3 contains 14 residues. Germline lookup yields CDR1 SGHAT and CDR2 FQNNGV. Trimming left V 5 bases short and J 13 bases short, with 23 bases between. The CDR3: CASSPSSDTPRGFF. The CDR3 DNA reads as TGTGCCAGCAGCCCCTCCTCGGACACCCCGAGGGGTTTCTTT. Complete variable domain (other parts from reference TRBV11-2 and TRBJ1-1): EAGVAQSPRYKIIEKRQSVAFWCNPISGHATLYWYQQILGQGPKLLIQFQNNGVVDDSQLPKDRFSAERLKGVDSTLKIQPAKLEDSAVYLCASSPSSDTPRGFFGQGTRLTVV.

This chain joins TRBV19 and TRBJ2-7, with TRBD2 identical over 13 bases. The CDR3 totals 15 residues. The V segment lost 5 bases and the J segment 5 bases; nucleotides outside the gene matches: 6. From germline, CDR1 is LNHDA and CDR2 SQIVND (reference sequence). CDR3 DNA sequence: TGTGCCAGTAGTCCCGGACTAGCGGGGGTCCACGAGCAGTACGTC. It is translated as CASSPGLAGVHEQYV.

Only a few counts were recorded for this clonotype. The V and J genes are TRBV7-6 and TRBJ2-1; weak D call: TRBD1 (5 bases). The CDR3 consists of 12 residues. The germline V gene has CDR1 SGHVS and CDR2 FNYEAQ. V lost 5 bases and J 16 bases, leaving 18 bases between the germline ends. CDR3 sequence reads: CASSKSGHNIFF. The CDR3 DNA follows: TGTGCCAGCAGCAAATCAGGGCACAATATATTCTTC. The full variable domain, completed using reference TRBV7-6 and TRBJ2-1, is GAGVSQSPRYKVTKRGQDVALRCDPISGHVSLYWYRQALGQGPEFLTYFNYEAQQDKSGLPNDRFSAERPEGSISTLTIQRTEQRDSAMYRCASSKSGHNIFFGPGTRLTVL.

This clonotype has more than one count but fewer than ten. The V call is TRBV12-3 or TRBV12-4, the J call TRBJ2-1, with 7 bases fitting TRBD2. The CDR3 sequence is 16 residues long. V trimming: 6 bases; J trimming: 0 bases; junction bases outside the gene matches: 8. Written as DNA, the CDR3 is TGTGCCAGCAGGGGACGGCGGGAGAGCTCCTACAATGAGCAGTTCTTC. As protein: CASRGRRESSYNEQFF.

The gene calls are TRBV7-3 and TRBJ2-1; 13 nucleotides line up with TRBD2. CDR1 SGHTA and CDR2 FQGTGA come from the germline V gene. CDR3 length: 19 amino acids. Unmatched junction bases numbered 12, after V lost 2 bases and J lost 5 bases. The CDR3 nucleotides are TGTGCCAGCAGCTTAGTACCGGGACTAGCGGGAAGGTCTCACAATGAGCAGTTCTTC. This sequence encodes CASSLVPGLAGRSHNEQFF.

This clonotype was picked up a small number of times. CDR3 nucleotide sequence: TGTGCCAGCAGCCAAGATCTGGCTAGCGGGCGGTACAATGAGCAGTTCTTC. This gives the protein CASSQDLASGRYNEQFF. The rearrangement uses TRBV3-1 and TRBJ2-1; TRBD2 agrees at 8 bases. The CDR3 is 17 residues long. Germline assignment: CDR1 LGHDT and CDR2 YNNKEL (reference sequence). V lost 0 bases and J lost 4; bases outside the gene matches: 8.

This clonotype was detected a few times. This chain joins TRBV27 and TRBJ1-4; tentative D call: TRBD1 (6 bases). Germline CDR1 and CDR2: MNHEY and SMNVEV (reference sequence). The V end was cut by 8 bases, the J end by 4 bases, with 11 bases between. The CDR3 length is 13 residues. The CDR3 loop reads CASGGLGNEKLFF. The CDR3 DNA follows: TGTGCCAGCGGGGGGCTGGGTAATGAAAAACTGTTTTTT.

Note on this clonotype: The conserved final phenylalanine or tryptophan is absent from the CDR3, which likely points to a read error. The CDR3 bases are TGTGCCATCAGTGGGGAGACGGACTACAATGAGCAGTTCTCC. It yields the protein CAISGETDYNEQFS. The chain employs TRBV10-3 and TRBJ2-1; TRBD2 is a possible D gene (5 bases). V lost 4 bases and J 3 bases, leaving 10 bases between the germline ends. The CDR3 runs to 14 residues. Germline V gene lookup returns CDR1 ENHRY and CDR2 SYGVKD.

There are a few counts of this clonotype. This rearrangement joins TRBV11-3 to TRBJ2-3; the D is unclear. This CDR3 has 14 amino acids. Germline assignment: CDR1 SGHNT and CDR2 YENEEA. V was pared by 3 bases and J by 2 bases, with 9 bases between. Here the CDR3 reads CASSLHGPTDTQYF. The CDR3 DNA reads TGTGCCAGCAGCTTGCACGGACCCACAGATACGCAGTATTTT. The whole variable domain, filled in from reference TRBV11-3 and TRBJ2-3, reads EAGVVQSPRYKIIEKKQPVAFWCNPISGHNTLYWYLQNLGQGPELLIRYENEEAVDDSQLPKDRFSAERLKGVDSTLKIQPAELGDSAVYLCASSLHGPTDTQYFGPGTRLTVL.

This clonotype was counted a few times. This chain links TRBV9 with TRBJ1-4; 12 bases fit TRBD1. Looked up from germline, CDR1 is SGDLS and CDR2 is YYNGEE. V dropped 3 bases and J dropped 10; count of bases not matched to a gene: 7. This CDR3 spans 15 amino acids. In DNA form, the CDR3 reads TGTGCCAGCAGCGGGGGGACAGGGGGCGCCGGAAAACTGTTTTTT. It is translated as CASSGGTGGAGKLFF.